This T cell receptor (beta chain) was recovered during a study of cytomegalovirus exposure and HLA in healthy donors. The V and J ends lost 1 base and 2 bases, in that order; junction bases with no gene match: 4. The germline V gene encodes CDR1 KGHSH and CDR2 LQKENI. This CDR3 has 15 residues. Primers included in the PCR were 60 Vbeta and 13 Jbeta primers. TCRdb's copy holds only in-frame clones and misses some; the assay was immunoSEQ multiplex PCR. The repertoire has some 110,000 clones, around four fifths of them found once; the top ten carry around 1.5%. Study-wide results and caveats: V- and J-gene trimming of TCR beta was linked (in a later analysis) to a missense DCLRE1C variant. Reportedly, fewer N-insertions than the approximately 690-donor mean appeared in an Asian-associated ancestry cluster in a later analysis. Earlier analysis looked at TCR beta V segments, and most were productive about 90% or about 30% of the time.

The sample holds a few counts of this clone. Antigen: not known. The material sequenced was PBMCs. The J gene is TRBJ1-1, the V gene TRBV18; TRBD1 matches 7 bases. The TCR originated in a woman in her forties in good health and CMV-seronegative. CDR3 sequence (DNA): TGTGCCAGCTCACCACGGGACAGACAAAACACTGAAGCTTTCTTT. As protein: CASSPRDRQNTEAFF. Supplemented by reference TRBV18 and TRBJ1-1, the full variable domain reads NAGVMQNPRHLVRRRGQEARLRCSPMKGHSHVYWYRQLPEEGLKFMVYLQKENIIDESGMPKERFSAEFPKEGPSILRIQQVVRGDSAAYFCASSPRDRQNTEAFFGQGTRLTVV.